What follows is one T cell receptor beta chain and its context. Other DNA sequences in this sample translate to the same CDR3. The length of the CDR3 is 15 residues. The V segment lost 0 bases and the J segment 2 bases; nucleotides outside the gene matches: 1. The germline CDR1 and CDR2 sequences are SEHNR and FQNEAQ (reference sequence). These data originate in a study of blood T cell repertoires in COVID-19. The data were produced by immunoSEQ multiplex PCR, yet TCRdb's version contains in-frame clones alone and is incomplete. The sample yields over 80,000 clones, 90% seen once. Input material: peripheral blood. The TCR originated in a man aged 60 to 69 with acute or convalescent COVID-19. J is TRBJ2-1 and V is TRBV7-9; TRBD2 matches 7 bases. This chain's CDR3 is CASSLASGTYNEQFF. The CDR3 coding sequence is TGTGCCAGCAGCTTAGCCAGCGGGACCTACAATGAGCAGTTCTTC.